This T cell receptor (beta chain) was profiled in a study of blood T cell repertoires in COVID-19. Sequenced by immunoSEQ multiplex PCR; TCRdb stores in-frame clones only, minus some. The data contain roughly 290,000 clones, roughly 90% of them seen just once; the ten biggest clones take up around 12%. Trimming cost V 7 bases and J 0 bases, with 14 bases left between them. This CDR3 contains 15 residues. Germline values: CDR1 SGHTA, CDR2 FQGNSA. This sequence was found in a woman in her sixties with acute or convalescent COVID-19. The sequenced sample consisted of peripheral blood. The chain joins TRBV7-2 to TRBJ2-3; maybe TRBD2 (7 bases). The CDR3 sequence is CASKGGGPSTDTQYF. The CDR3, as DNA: TGTGCCAGCAAAGGGGGGGGCCCTAGCACAGATACGCAGTATTTT. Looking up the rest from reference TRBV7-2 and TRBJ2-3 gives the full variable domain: GAGVSQSPSNKVTEKGKDVELRCDPISGHTALYWYRQSLGQGLEFLIYFQGNSAPDKSGLPSDRFSAERTGGSVSTLTIQRTQQEDSAVYLCASKGGGPSTDTQYFGPGTRLTVL.